One sample yielded the 17 T cell receptor beta chains listed below, sequenced in a study of regulatory T cells in long-lasting Graves disease (dated by TCRdb to the early 2020s). Libraries were made using multiplex PCR. The sequencing machine was an Illumina HiSeq 4000. CDR3 regions were amplified by Arm-PCR with iRepertoire HTBI primers to construct TCR beta libraries. TCRdb ran its own pipeline on the public reads, namely fastp trimming at Q25 and MiXCR clone calling, and kept in-frame beta chains. Entries are consolidated by CDR3 protein sequence, retaining the most common genes and DNA. The sample records about 200,000 distinct CDR3 sequences, around 17% of which are singletons. The ten top clones hold around 20% of the sample. What the time point label conveys for this sample: newly diagnosed GD, antithyroid drugs for less than 3 months. For both TCR sequencing and RNA sequencing, RNA was extracted from PBMCs in TRIzol.

The sequencing here drew on peripheral blood mononuclear cells (PBMCs), taken at new diagnosis, from a patient treated with antithyroid drugs. All receptors come from a female donor with Graves disease.

The sample holds many counts of this clonotype. The V gene is TRBV6-2 or TRBV6-3, the J gene TRBJ2-3; D gene unclear. The germline gives CDR1 MNHEY, CDR2 SVGEGT. The CDR3 is made up of 13 amino acids. V dropped 5 bases and J dropped 13 bases, with 19 bases sitting between them. This CDR3 reads CASSEVAHLGKYF. CDR3 coding DNA: TGTGCCAGCAGTGAAGTGGCCCATCTGGGAAAGTATTTT.

This clonotype was detected many times. The chain recombines TRBV28 with TRBJ2-1, with 9 nucleotides matching TRBD2. This CDR3 has 15 residues. The germline CDR1 and CDR2 sequences are MDHEN and SYDVKM. V lost 6 bases to trimming and J lost 7 bases; unmatched junction nucleotides: 10. CDR3 DNA sequence: TGTGCCAGCAGCCCATCTAGCGGGACTAGGAATGAGCAGTTCTTC. Its protein product is CASSPSSGTRNEQFF.

This clonotype was recorded many times. CDR3 DNA: TGTGCCAGCAGCCCGGGACAGGCTAATGAAAAACTGTTTTTT. Translated: CASSPGQANEKLFF. The chain is built from TRBV7-2 and TRBJ1-4, with 8 bases fitting TRBD1. The V segment lost 5 bases and the J segment 3 bases; nucleotides outside the gene matches: 2. In germline, CDR1 is SGHTA, CDR2 FQGNSA. The CDR3 extends over 14 amino acids.

Ten or more counts support this clonotype. This chain connects TRBV2 to TRBJ2-6, with 7 bases matching TRBD1. This CDR3 has 15 amino acids. The J segment lost 1 base and the V segment lost 8 bases, leaving 5 bases of the junction unmatched. CDR1 and CDR2 from the germline V gene are SNHLY and FYNNEI. In DNA form, the CDR3 reads TGTGCCAGCCGGGCAGGGGGTTCTGGGGCCAACGTCCTGACTTTC. Its translation is CASRAGGSGANVLTF. Supplemented by reference TRBV2 and TRBJ2-6, the full variable domain reads EPEVTQTPSHQVTQMGQEVILRCVPISNHLYFYWYRQILGQKVEFLVSFYNNEISEKSEIFDDQFSVERPDGSNFTLKIRSTKLEDSAMYFCASRAGGSGANVLTFGAGSRLTVL.

Only a few counts were recorded for this clonotype. The chain is built from TRBV6-1 and TRBJ2-5, with 12 bases identical to TRBD2. The DNA end is more similar to TRBJ2-1, so the J call may be wrong. Germline assignment: CDR1 MNHNS and CDR2 SASEGT. The CDR3 is 16 residues long. The CDR3 nucleotides read TGTGCCAGCAATCTGACCCCCGGGACTAGCGGGAATGAGCAGTTCTTC. This sequence encodes CASNLTPGTSGNEQFF.

This clonotype was seen ten or more times. The chain carries TRBV19 and TRBJ1-1; maybe TRBD1 (6 bases). The CDR3 sequence is 15 residues long. Looked up from germline, CDR1 is LNHDA and CDR2 is SQIVND (reference sequence). Trimming cost V 9 bases and J 0 bases, with 17 bases left between them. The CDR3 sequence: CASTYRDTLNTEAFF. The CDR3 DNA reads as TGTGCCAGCACCTACCGGGACACTTTGAACACTGAAGCTTTCTTT. Based on the CDR3 plus reference TRBV19 and TRBJ1-1, the full variable domain is DGGITQSPKYLFRKEGQNVTLSCEQNLNHDAMYWYRQDPGQGLRLIYYSQIVNDFQKGDIAEGYSVSREKKESFPLTVTSAQKNPTAFYLCASTYRDTLNTEAFFGQGTRLTVV.

This clonotype was counted ten times or more. This chain's CDR3 is CASSTYTGTGRLHTF. The CDR3 DNA reads TGTGCCAGCAGTACGTATACCGGGACAGGGAGGCTCCACACCTTC. The chain combines TRBV28 with TRBJ1-2; TRBD1 aligns across 9 bases. The length of the CDR3 is 15 residues. J lost 12 bases, V lost 5 bases, and 16 bases had no gene match. The germline V gene has CDR1 MDHEN and CDR2 SYDVKM.

The table lists this clonotype with many counts. The V call is TRBV7-9, the J call TRBJ2-5; D not resolved. The CDR3 is 15 residues long. The germline CDR1 and CDR2 sequences are SEHNR and FQNEAQ (reference sequence). The germline V and J ends were trimmed by 4 bases and 1 base, with 13 bases remaining between them. CDR3 nucleotide sequence: TGTGCCAGCAGCTCACCTCCAGGACCCCAAGAGACCCAGTACTTC. This translates into CASSSPPGPQETQYF.

This clonotype has just a few counts. A read error may explain this, as a much larger clone is one base away. This chain uses TRBV10-3 with TRBJ2-7, with TRBD2 as a possible D gene (6 bases). Germline assignment: CDR1 ENHRY and CDR2 SYGVKD. The CDR3 extends over 16 amino acids. With 4 bases removed from V and 8 bases from J, the gap between germline ends came to 24 bases. The CDR3 sequence: CAISGIAVPRPYKQYF. The CDR3 coding sequence is TGTGCCATCAGTGGGATAGCGGTCCCACGCCCTTACAAGCAGTACTTC.

The CDR3 sequence is CASSLEGTSGRHYNEQFF. CDR3 DNA sequence: TGTGCCAGCAGCCTCGAAGGGACTAGCGGACGCCACTACAATGAGCAGTTCTTC. The chain joins TRBV7-2 to TRBJ2-1; 11 bases match TRBD2. Germline trimming cut 5 bases from V and 3 bases from J; bases unmatched to any gene: 12. The length of the CDR3 is 18 residues. Per germline, CDR1 SGHTA and CDR2 FQGNSA.

This clonotype was seen at least ten times. J is TRBJ1-1 and V is TRBV4-3; D not resolved. The CDR3 totals 15 residues. V dropped 0 bases and J dropped 1 base, with 9 bases sitting between them. Germline V gives CDR1 LGHNA, CDR2 YSLEER. For the CDR3, the DNA is TGCGCCAGCAGCCAAGAGAGGGCAACGAACACTGAAGCTTTCTTT. Protein product: CASSQERATNTEAFF.

A note on this clonotype: This likely reflects a read error, since a far larger clone is one base away. The chain combines TRBV6-1 with TRBJ2-2, with TRBD1 matching over 12 bases. Germline CDR1 reads MNHNS; CDR2 reads SASEGT. V shed 4 bases and J 0 bases; nucleotides not matched to a gene: 9. CDR3 length equals 19 residues. DNA of the CDR3: TGTGCCAGCAGTGCATCCTCGGGACAGGGGGCTTCGAACACCGGGGAGCTGTTTTTT. It translates to CASSASSGQGASNTGELFF.

The table lists this clonotype with many counts. The V call is TRBV20-1, the J call TRBJ2-7; 7 nucleotides match TRBD1. CDR3 length equals 16 residues. Germline V gives CDR1 DFQATT, CDR2 SNEGSKA (reference sequence). V shed 3 bases, J shed 0 bases, and the junction held 11 bases outside the gene matches. The DNA for the CDR3 is TGCAGTGCTAGCCCCCTAGACAGGGCCTTCTCCTACGAGCAGTACTTC. Residues: CSASPLDRAFSYEQYF.

This chain connects TRBV6-5 to TRBJ2-7; 10 nucleotides match TRBD1. The CDR3 loop spans 14 amino acids. Germline trimming cut 4 bases from V and 3 bases from J; bases unmatched to any gene: 3. CDR1 and CDR2 from the germline V gene are MNHEY and SVGAGI. CDR3 DNA: TGTGCCAGCAGTTGGTGGACAGGGGGCTACGAGCAGTACTTC. Encoded protein: CASSWWTGGYEQYF.

V and J are TRBV14 and TRBJ1-2, with 8 bases matching TRBD1. The CDR3 is 14 residues long. V was clipped by 4 bases and J by 3 bases; unmatched bases: 4. Germline CDR1 and CDR2: SGHDN and FVKESK. For the CDR3, the DNA is TGTGCCAGCAGCCCGGGACAGGATTACTATGGCTACACCTTC. Protein product: CASSPGQDYYGYTF.

This clonotype appeared many times. The rearrangement uses TRBV30 and TRBJ1-3; no clear D gene. This CDR3 is built from 15 residues. The V gene's germline CDR1 is GTSNPN and CDR2 SVGIG (reference sequence). V was shortened by 0 bases and J by 0 bases, with 9 bases between the two germline ends. The CDR3 nucleotides read TGTGCCTGGAGTGTTGGGCGCCTCTCTGGAAACACCATATATTTT. Its protein product is CAWSVGRLSGNTIYF.

In its sample, this clonotype was seen a few times. The J gene is TRBJ2-6, the V gene TRBV19; tentatively, D is TRBD1 (5 bases). Germline lookup yields CDR1 LNHDA and CDR2 SQIVND (reference sequence). Trimming left V 2 bases short and J 1 base short, with 24 bases between. The CDR3 runs 21 residues. This chain's CDR3 is CASSITVLGQDRQSGANVLTF. Written as DNA, the CDR3 is TGTGCCAGTAGTATAACAGTGCTTGGACAAGATCGACAGTCTGGGGCCAACGTCCTGACTTTC.